Below, 32 T cell receptor beta chains from the same sample are listed, as sequenced in a study of shared clonotypes between healthy human individuals. TCRdb's copy holds only in-frame clones and misses some; the assay was immunoSEQ multiplex PCR. Of 1,400,000 or so clones in the sample, 98% were seen once. The sequenced sample was naive CD4+ T cells sorted from blood. The subset is: CD45RA+ positively selected. The receptor set was obtained from a man between 25 and 39 years old in good health.

In DNA form, the CDR3 reads TGTGCCTGGAGTCTGATGGCAAGCAATCAGCCCCAGCATTTT. This codes for CAWSLMASNQPQHF. The chain employs TRBV30 and TRBJ1-5; D is unresolved. Trimming cost V 2 bases and J 1 base, with 9 bases left between them. Germline V lookup: CDR1 GTSNPN, CDR2 SVGIG (reference sequence). The CDR3 is 14 residues long.

The rearrangement uses TRBV5-1 and TRBJ2-7, with TRBD1 identical over 11 bases. Germline CDR1 reads SGHRS; CDR2 reads YFSETQ. There are 16 residues in the CDR3. V lost 4 bases to trimming and J lost 4 bases; unmatched junction nucleotides: 10. This CDR3 is CASSQVTGQGAYEQYF. DNA for the CDR3: TGCGCCAGCAGCCAAGTGACTGGACAGGGGGCTTACGAGCAGTACTTC.

This chain joins TRBV7-9 and TRBJ2-7; TRBD1 aligns across 9 bases. V was clipped by 4 bases and J by 4 bases; unmatched bases: 5. The length of the CDR3 is 14 residues. Germline V gene data show CDR1 as SEHNR and CDR2 as FQNEAQ (reference sequence). CDR3 DNA sequence: TGTGCCAGCAGCTCCGCGGGGACAGGGTACGAGCAGTACTTC. This sequence encodes CASSSAGTGYEQYF.

This clone was picked up one time. The chain couples TRBV28 to TRBJ1-1; D unresolved. V was clipped by 6 bases and J by 2 bases, with 13 bases between them. The CDR3 sequence is 14 residues long. Germline V CDR1 and CDR2: MDHEN, SYDVKM. CDR3 bases: TGTGCCAGCAGCAGTCTCACGCGTAACACTGAAGCTTTCTTT. Translated, it gives CASSSLTRNTEAFF.

V gene TRBV18 combines with J gene TRBJ1-2; D not resolved. V was shortened by 3 bases and J by 8 bases, with 16 bases between the two germline ends. Germline loops: CDR1 KGHSH, CDR2 LQKENI. The CDR3 is made up of 14 amino acids. The CDR3 loop is CASSPLVSGRGYTF. The CDR3 region has the DNA TGTGCCAGCTCACCCTTGGTCTCGGGGAGAGGCTACACCTTC.

The V gene is TRBV23-1, the J gene TRBJ2-1, with D unclear. TRBV23-1 is given ORF status, its function remaining uncertain. CDR3 size: 12 residues. The V gene lost 6 bases and the J gene lost 2 bases, with 5 bases spanning the gap. The CDR3 protein is CASRTPYNEQFF. DNA of the CDR3: TGCGCCAGCAGGACCCCCTACAATGAGCAGTTCTTC.

This chain joins TRBV11-2 and TRBJ2-7, with 8 bases matching TRBD2. V dropped 4 bases and J dropped 3; count of bases not matched to a gene: 8. Germline loops: CDR1 SGHAT, CDR2 FQNNGV. The CDR3 sequence is 15 residues long. The CDR3 DNA sequence: TGTGCCAGCAGCTCAATAGCGGGAAACGGCTACGAGCAGTACTTC. Encoded protein: CASSSIAGNGYEQYF.

V and J are TRBV7-9 and TRBJ2-1; 10 bases map to TRBD2. This CDR3 contains 15 residues. V lost 2 bases and J lost 4; bases outside the gene matches: 2. The germline V gene has CDR1 SEHNR and CDR2 FQNEAQ (reference sequence). The CDR3 region is CASSLLLAGYNEQFF. In DNA, the CDR3 is TGTGCCAGCAGCTTATTACTAGCGGGGTACAATGAGCAGTTCTTC.

The V and J genes are TRBV18 and TRBJ2-5; 13 nucleotides line up with TRBD2. The CDR3 is made up of 17 amino acids. CDR1 is KGHSH and CDR2 is LQKENI in the germline V gene. Trimming took 3 bases from V and 5 from J; bases not matched to a gene: 9. Here the CDR3 reads CASSPITSGRALETQYF. The CDR3, as DNA: TGTGCCAGCTCACCTATTACTAGCGGGAGGGCCCTTGAGACCCAGTACTTC. Variable domain in full (rest from reference TRBV18 and TRBJ2-5): NAGVMQNPRHLVRRRGQEARLRCSPMKGHSHVYWYRQLPEEGLKFMVYLQKENIIDESGMPKERFSAEFPKEGPSILRIQQVVRGDSAAYFCASSPITSGRALETQYFGPGTRLLVL.

V is TRBV9 and J is TRBJ1-4, with D possibly TRBD1 on 5 matching bases. In germline, CDR1 is SGDLS, CDR2 YYNGEE. Deletions cut 2 bases from V and 0 bases from J, with 11 bases between. There are 16 residues in the CDR3. CDR3 residues: CASSVSPGATNEKLFF. The CDR3 nucleotides read TGTGCCAGCAGCGTCTCCCCGGGGGCAACTAATGAAAAACTGTTTTTT.

This sequence joins TRBV28 and TRBJ2-6; possibly TRBD2 for D (7 bases). Trimming took off 6 bases at V and 2 bases at J, with 17 bases between the two ends. Germline CDR1 MDHEN, CDR2 SYDVKM. CDR3 length equals 17 residues. This CDR3 is CASRLTHGGPGANVLTF. For the CDR3, the DNA is TGTGCCAGCAGATTAACCCACGGGGGGCCTGGGGCCAACGTCCTGACTTTC.

This clone appeared once. The chain recombines TRBV6-6 with TRBJ2-3, with TRBD2 matching 12 bases. The CDR3 is made up of 16 amino acids. Per the germline V gene, CDR1 is MNHNY and CDR2 is SVGAGI (reference sequence). V was clipped by 6 bases and J by 0 bases; unmatched bases: 4. The CDR3 is CASRFGLAGSTDTQYF. The CDR3 DNA sequence: TGTGCCAGCAGATTTGGACTAGCGGGAAGCACAGATACGCAGTATTTT.

This clone occurred once. The chain employs TRBV5-6 and TRBJ1-1; 7 bases match TRBD1. The CDR3 is 14 amino acids. With V trimmed by 2 bases and J by 5 bases, 6 bases remained unmatched. Germline V gene lookup returns CDR1 SGHDT and CDR2 YYEEEE. The chain's CDR3 is CASSFGQVGTEAFF. CDR3 DNA: TGTGCCAGCAGCTTCGGACAGGTAGGAACTGAAGCTTTCTTT.

The chain uses TRBV5-1 and TRBJ2-7, with a weak D call TRBD2 (6 bases). The germline V gene encodes CDR1 SGHRS and CDR2 YFSETQ. Trimming pared 4 bases from V and 3 bases from J, leaving 14 bases between. This CDR3 spans 14 amino acids. DNA of the CDR3: TGCGCCAGCAGCCCCGAGGCGGGGCTCTACGAGCAGTACTTC. Its translation is CASSPEAGLYEQYF.

With regard to this clone: In the same sample, other DNA sequences code for this CDR3. The J gene is TRBJ2-7, the V gene TRBV9; D is perhaps TRBD1 or TRBD2 (6 bases each). This CDR3 is 15 amino acids long. CDR1 is SGDLS and CDR2 is YYNGEE in the germline V gene. V was trimmed by 0 bases and J by 4 bases, leaving 14 bases between them. The CDR3 coding sequence is TGTGCCAGCAGCGTAGAGACTGGAGGGGGGTACGAGCAGTACTTC. As protein: CASSVETGGGYEQYF.

The chain links TRBV2 to TRBJ2-2, with TRBD2 identical over 8 bases. The CDR3 contains 17 residues. Germline trimming cut 2 bases from V and 3 bases from J; bases unmatched to any gene: 8. Germline V gives CDR1 SNHLY, CDR2 FYNNEI. In nucleotides, the CDR3 is TGTGCCAGCAGTGAATCTTTCCGGCGGGAGGACACCGGGGAGCTGTTTTTT. This sequence encodes CASSESFRREDTGELFF.

J is TRBJ1-1 and V is TRBV19; tentative D call: TRBD1 (6 bases). Germline V CDR1 and CDR2: LNHDA, SQIVND (reference sequence). The CDR3 contains 15 residues. V gave up 5 bases and J gave up 4 bases, with 17 bases separating them. The CDR3 loop is CASSSTGSQVTEAFF. The CDR3 region has the DNA TGTGCCAGTAGTTCCACAGGGAGCCAGGTCACTGAAGCTTTCTTT.

The chain employs TRBV5-4 and TRBJ2-1; the D is unclear. Germline V CDR1 and CDR2: SGHNT, YYREEE (reference sequence). Trimming took off 3 bases at V and 0 bases at J, with 10 bases between the two ends. This CDR3 comprises 15 residues. The CDR3 nucleotides are TGTGCCAGCAGCTCGGCCACGGGCTCCTACAATGAGCAGTTCTTC. Protein product: CASSSATGSYNEQFF.

The V call is TRBV27, the J call TRBJ2-7; TRBD2 aligns across 14 bases. The V gene end was trimmed by 11 bases and the J gene end by 7 bases; junction bases not matched to a gene: 13. This CDR3 contains 15 residues. Germline values: CDR1 MNHEY, CDR2 SMNVEV (reference sequence). CDR3 coding DNA: TGTGCCGCGGGACTAGCGGGAGACAAGTTAAGGGAGCAGTACTTC. Amino acids: CAAGLAGDKLREQYF.

Only one count was recorded for this clone. J is TRBJ1-1 and V is TRBV5-1; D is unclear. V was clipped by 6 bases and J by 7 bases, with 19 bases between them. The CDR3 totals 14 residues. The V gene's germline CDR1 is SGHRS and CDR2 YFSETQ. The CDR3 DNA follows: TGCGCCAGCACCTTACGGTCTGGGAATGGTGAAGCTTTCTTT. Its protein is CASTLRSGNGEAFF.

V and J are TRBV2 and TRBJ1-1, with 7 nucleotides matching TRBD1. Germline loops: CDR1 SNHLY, CDR2 FYNNEI. Trimming took 5 bases from V and 7 from J; bases not matched to a gene: 7. This CDR3 has 13 residues. Here the CDR3 DNA reads TGTGCCAGCAGTCGACTAAGGACAGGTGAAGCTTTCTTT. This encodes CASSRLRTGEAFF.

This clone was detected only once. The chain has TRBV10-3 and TRBJ1-1, with D tentatively TRBD1 (6 bases). The CDR3 loop spans 15 amino acids. Germline V lookup: CDR1 ENHRY, CDR2 SYGVKD. V gave up 5 bases and J gave up 1 base, with 14 bases separating them. CDR3 coding DNA: TGTGCCATCAGTTCTACAGGGTCGGCGAACACTGAAGCTTTCTTT. It is translated as CAISSTGSANTEAFF.

The J gene is TRBJ2-1, the V gene TRBV15; D possibly uses TRBD1 or TRBD2 (5 bases each). Germline lookup yields CDR1 LNHNV and CDR2 YYDKDF (reference sequence). CDR3 size: 14 residues. V was clipped by 1 base and J by 8 bases, with 12 bases between them. In DNA form, the CDR3 reads TGTGCCACCAGCAGAGGAGGGGATTCTGATGAGCAGTTCTTC. Translating gives CATSRGGDSDEQFF.

This clone was detected only once. This chain links TRBV7-3 with TRBJ1-3; possibly TRBD1 for D (5 bases). The germline V and J ends were trimmed by 4 bases and 0 bases, with 16 bases remaining between them. The germline gives CDR1 SGHTA, CDR2 FQGTGA. This CDR3 contains 17 residues. The CDR3 sequence: CASSWDGAGTSGNTIYF. As DNA, the CDR3 is TGTGCCAGCAGCTGGGATGGCGCAGGGACCTCTGGAAACACCATATATTTT.

The CDR3 region has the DNA TGCGCCAGCACGGAACCCTCTGGGGCCAACGTCCTGACTTTC. As protein: CASTEPSGANVLTF. The rearrangement joins TRBV5-1 to TRBJ2-6; no reliable D call. The CDR3 has 14 residues. Looked up from germline, CDR1 is SGHRS and CDR2 is YFSETQ. V lost 6 bases, J lost 0 bases, and 7 bases lay in between.

CDR3 region: CASSDGQGRTGELFF. DNA of the CDR3: TGCGCCAGCAGTGACGGACAGGGAAGAACCGGGGAGCTGTTTTTT. This rearrangement joins TRBV10-1 to TRBJ2-2; TRBD1 agrees at 8 bases. V shed 3 bases and J 5 bases; nucleotides not matched to a gene: 5. The length of the CDR3 is 15 residues. Germline CDR1 and CDR2: WNHNN and SYGVQD (reference sequence).

On this clone itself: The same CDR3 is also encoded by other DNA sequences in this sample. The chain recombines TRBV7-9 with TRBJ1-4; no clear D gene. V shed 1 base and J shed 11 bases, with 8 bases lying between them. The CDR3 runs to 12 residues. Germline V gives CDR1 SEHNR, CDR2 FQNEAQ (reference sequence). The CDR3 spells CASSLGTEKLFF. CDR3 DNA sequence: TGTGCCAGCAGCTTAGGGACGGAGAAACTGTTTTTT.

This clone was seen once. This chain connects TRBV5-5 to TRBJ2-2, with D uncertain. There are 15 residues in the CDR3. The V and J ends lost 2 bases and 4 bases respectively, with 12 bases between them. Germline V gene data show CDR1 as SGHKS and CDR2 as YYEKEE (reference sequence). CDR3 nucleotide sequence: TGTGCCAGCAGCTTTTCCCAGAAAACCACCGGGGAGCTGTTTTTT. Translation gives CASSFSQKTTGELFF. The complete variable domain, with remaining parts taken from reference TRBV5-5 and TRBJ2-2, reads DAGVTQSPTHLIKTRGQQVTLRCSPISGHKSVSWYQQVLGQGPQFIFQYYEKEERGRGNFPDRFSARQFPNYSSELNVNALLLGDSALYLCASSFSQKTTGELFFGEGSRLTVL.

The V gene is TRBV19, the J gene TRBJ1-5; 7 bases map to TRBD1. The V and J ends lost 6 bases and 3 bases, in that order; junction bases with no gene match: 8. From germline, CDR1 is LNHDA and CDR2 SQIVND (reference sequence). The CDR3 contains 15 residues. This CDR3 is CASSKRTGDNQPQHF. The CDR3, as DNA: TGTGCCAGTAGCAAGAGGACAGGTGACAATCAGCCCCAGCATTTT.

This clone was found once. The chain couples TRBV6-1 to TRBJ2-2; D is ambiguous. Germline-derived CDR1 and CDR2 are MNHNS and SASEGT. This CDR3 contains 15 residues. The germline V and J ends were trimmed by 1 base and 4 bases, with 10 bases remaining between them. The CDR3 protein is CASSEEDWSTGELFF. CDR3 sequence (DNA): TGTGCCAGCAGTGAAGAGGATTGGAGCACCGGGGAGCTGTTTTTT.

The V call is TRBV7-2, the J call TRBJ2-3, with D possibly TRBD2 on 5 matching bases. The V gene's germline CDR1 is SGHTA and CDR2 FQGNSA. V shed 1 base and J shed 5 bases, with 13 bases lying between them. The CDR3 has 15 residues. CDR3 sequence (DNA): TGTGCCAGCAGCTTAGAGCACCCCGGGGTAGATACGCAGTATTTT. Translating gives CASSLEHPGVDTQYF.

About this clone itself: The sample has other DNA sequences that encode this CDR3 too. The CDR3 sequence: CASRDRGDTQYF. The CDR3 DNA follows: TGTGCCAGCAGGGACAGGGGAGATACGCAGTATTTT. The V gene is TRBV2, the J gene TRBJ2-3; TRBD1 aligns across 9 bases. The ends lost 6 bases at V and 5 bases at J; junction bases unmatched: 0. Germline CDR1 reads SNHLY; CDR2 reads FYNNEI. The CDR3 consists of 12 residues.